This T cell receptor beta chain was observed in a study of cytotoxic CD8 clonotypes in ibrutinib-treated CLL. CDR3 length: 14 amino acids. CDR1 and CDR2 from the germline V gene are SQVTM and ANQGSEA. The V end was cut by 0 bases, the J end by 0 bases, with 6 bases between. Overall study results and limits: Patients showed higher baseline clonality than age-matched healthy donors, and it tracked circulating CD8+ T-cell counts. Patients with sustained remission and those progressing were sampled at differing times.

Details on this clone: Its target is not known.

Genomic DNA for TCR beta libraries, around 2 micrograms, came from cryopreserved PBMCs. TCRdb's copy holds only in-frame clones and misses some; the assay was immunoSEQ multiplex PCR. Of around 53,000 clones listed, approximately 50% are singletons. The sequenced sample was PBMCs, obtained at disease progression, from a patient treated with ibrutinib. The receptor was derived from a human donor with chronic lymphocytic leukemia. This chain uses TRBV29-1 with TRBJ2-1; no definite D call. The CDR3 sequence is CSVEDDISYNEQFF. The CDR3 DNA is TGCAGCGTTGAAGATGACATCTCCTACAATGAGCAGTTCTTC.